The 17 T cell receptor beta chains given below trace back to one sample, sequenced in a study of breast tumors, draining lymph nodes, adjacent tissues. Breast cancer patients provided tissue from their axillary draining lymph nodes. TCRdb used MiXCR to reprocess the multiplex PCR reads, holding one entry per CDR3 protein. The sample shows 150,000 to 200,000 distinct CDR3 sequences, around a third of them seen only once. Material: axillary lymph node tissue. The receptors stem from a female donor with breast cancer. Some clones in this sample may be carry-over from other donors' samples.

This clonotype has a count of ten or more. This sequence joins TRBV6-5 and TRBJ2-7, with 10 bases identical to TRBD1. The CDR3 covers 15 residues. Germline CDR1 and CDR2: MNHEY and SVGAGI. V was pared by 5 bases and J by 5 bases, with 9 bases of the junction left unmatched. The CDR3 protein is CASSALGTGAHEQYF. The CDR3 nucleotides read TGTGCCAGCAGTGCCTTAGGGACAGGGGCCCACGAGCAGTACTTC.

Points on this clonotype: A much bigger clone sits one base away, suggesting this may be a read error. The chain recombines TRBV9 with TRBJ2-1, with 13 bases aligning to TRBD2. From germline, CDR1 is SGDLS and CDR2 YYNGEE. The CDR3 spans 18 residues. V gave up 1 base and J gave up 7 bases; unmatched junction bases: 11. DNA for the CDR3: TGTGCCAGCAGCGTATGGGACACCGGGACTAGCGGGGCGAATGAGCAGTTCTTC. Its translation: CASSVWDTGTSGANEQFF.

About this clonotype itself: A much larger clone differs from this one at a single base, so this may be a read error. V gene TRBV20-1 combines with J gene TRBJ2-7; D is undetermined. CDR1 DFQATT and CDR2 SNEGSKA come from the germline V gene (reference sequence). There are 13 residues in the CDR3. The CDR3 nucleotides read TGCAGTGCTAGGGCCCCAGCAAACTACGCGCAGTACTTC. This encodes CSARAPANYAQYF.

This clonotype turned up a few times. V is TRBV11-3 and J is TRBJ2-1; either TRBD1 or TRBD2 may fit D (5 bases each). V was clipped by 4 bases and J by 5 bases, with 18 bases between them. The germline gives CDR1 SGHNT, CDR2 YENEEA. The CDR3 covers 16 residues. The CDR3 DNA is TGTGCCAGCAGCTCACGGGACGCAACCTCTGACAATGAGCAGTTCTTC. Translating gives CASSSRDATSDNEQFF.

The chain recombines TRBV6-1 with TRBJ1-5; weak D call: TRBD1 (6 bases). Trimming removed 5 bases at V and 3 bases at J, with 20 bases between. Germline-derived CDR1 and CDR2 are MNHNS and SASEGT. The CDR3 is 17 residues long. The CDR3 nucleotides read TGTGCCAGCAGTCAGACGATAGCGGGGGCCTCCAATCAGCCCCAGCATTTT. Protein sequence: CASSQTIAGASNQPQHF.

Regarding this clonotype: The missing conserved phenylalanine or tryptophan at the end of this CDR3 makes a read error likely. The chain recombines TRBV7-9 with TRBJ2-7; no firm D call. The V gene lost 0 bases and the J gene lost 1 base, with 16 bases spanning the gap. The CDR3 is 17 residues long. CDR1 and CDR2 from the germline V gene are SEHNR and FQNEAQ (reference sequence). The CDR3 DNA reads TGTGCCAGCAGCTTAGCCGCATGGGGTAACGAATCCTACGAGCAGTACTCC. Its translation: CASSLAAWGNESYEQYS.

The V and J genes are TRBV28 and TRBJ1-4, with D unclear. V lost 7 bases and J lost 7, with 10 bases in between. The CDR3 totals 12 residues. Germline CDR1 is MDHEN and CDR2 is SYDVKM. CDR3 sequence reads: CASTKQSEKLFF. CDR3 sequence (DNA): TGTGCCAGCACCAAACAGAGTGAAAAACTGTTTTTT.

In the case of this clonotype: Germline is not matched at one junction end, which may reflect a read error. V gene TRBV9 combines with J gene TRBJ1-1; 8 bases match TRBD1. In germline, CDR1 is SGDLS, CDR2 YYNGEE. The CDR3 length is 13 residues. Here the CDR3 reads CASSGAGGPESFF. The CDR3 nucleotides read TGTGCCAGCAGCGGGGCAGGGGGCCCTGAATCTTTCTTT.

At least ten counts were recorded for this clonotype. The V gene is TRBV12-3 or TRBV12-4, the J gene TRBJ2-7; D gene uncertain. The V end was cut by 5 bases, the J end by 2 bases, with 10 bases between. This CDR3 is 13 amino acids long. CDR3 loop: CASSDGRAYEQYF. CDR3 sequence (DNA): TGTGCCAGCAGTGACGGACGGGCCTACGAGCAGTACTTC.

This rearrangement joins TRBV7-3 to TRBJ2-1; D remains ambiguous. The CDR3 spans 13 residues. The germline V gene encodes CDR1 SGHTA and CDR2 FQGTGA. Trimming took 6 bases from V and 9 from J, leaving 15 bases between them. The CDR3, as DNA: TGTGCCAGCAGAGTAGACGGGTTGAGTGAGCAGTTCTTC. Translating gives CASRVDGLSEQFF.

The chain has TRBV24-1 and TRBJ2-6; no firm D call. This CDR3 spans 18 amino acids. Germline CDR1 is KGHDR and CDR2 is SFDVKD. Trimming cost V 7 bases and J 0 bases, with 18 bases left between them. CDR3 DNA sequence: TGTGCCACCAGGGTGATATCCGGGCTGTGCTCTGGGGCCAACGTCCTGACTTTC. This sequence encodes CATRVISGLCSGANVLTF.

This clonotype was seen repeatedly, ten times or more. The gene calls are TRBV18 and TRBJ1-4; possible D gene TRBD1, 5 bases. This CDR3 is built from 14 residues. The V end lost 7 bases, the J end lost 8 bases, and 17 bases lay between the germline ends. Germline CDR1 and CDR2: KGHSH and LQKENI. Here the CDR3 DNA reads TGTGCCAGCTGCCAGGGCCCAGAAGGGGAAAAACTGTTTTTT. Its protein product is CASCQGPEGEKLFF.

This clonotype appeared a single time. This CDR3 is CASSLGGLALGQETQYF. As DNA, the CDR3 is TGTGCCAGCAGCTTAGGCGGACTAGCGTTGGGGCAAGAGACCCAGTACTTC. The chain joins TRBV7-3 to TRBJ2-5; 9 bases map to TRBD2. The CDR3 extends over 17 amino acids. V was pared by 2 bases and J by 2 bases, with 9 bases of the junction left unmatched. From germline, CDR1 is SGHTA and CDR2 FQGTGA.

This clonotype came up many times. This chain links TRBV12-3 or TRBV12-4 with TRBJ2-2; 7 bases match TRBD1. V shed 2 bases, J shed 3 bases, and the junction held 0 bases outside the gene matches. The CDR3 runs 14 residues. CDR3 residues: CASSLQGDTGELFF. The CDR3 DNA reads TGTGCCAGCAGTTTACAGGGGGACACCGGGGAGCTGTTTTTT.

V usage is TRBV7-9 and J usage is TRBJ1-5; D is perhaps TRBD1 (5 bases). Germline V gene sequence: CDR1 SEHNR, CDR2 FQNEAQ (reference sequence). The V and J ends lost 9 bases and 2 bases respectively, with 17 bases between them. This CDR3 comprises 15 residues. The CDR3 DNA follows: TGTGCCAGTAGCCAATCAGACAGCCGCAATCAGCCCCAGCATTTT. Its protein product is CASSQSDSRNQPQHF.

Comments on this clonotype: A much larger clonotype is one base distant, so this may be a read error. The V call is TRBV19, the J call TRBJ2-1, with TRBD2 as a possible D gene (6 bases). Germline V gene lookup returns CDR1 LNHDA and CDR2 SQIVND (reference sequence). V dropped 5 bases and J dropped 8 bases, with 19 bases sitting between them. The length of the CDR3 is 15 residues. DNA of the CDR3: TGTGCCAGTAGTGGAGCGCTTCGGGCTAGCGATGAGCAGTTCTTC. Translating it yields CASSGALRASDEQFF.

The sample holds many counts of this clonotype. This sequence joins TRBV4-2 and TRBJ2-6; unclear D gene. With 0 bases removed from V and 1 base from J, the gap between germline ends came to 19 bases. The CDR3 is 20 residues long. The germline CDR1 and CDR2 sequences are LGHNA and YNFKEQ. DNA of the CDR3: TGTGCCAGCAGCCAAGAGAGAAGCCAAAAATGTAGTTCTGGGGCCAACGTCCTGACTTTC. As protein: CASSQERSQKCSSGANVLTF.